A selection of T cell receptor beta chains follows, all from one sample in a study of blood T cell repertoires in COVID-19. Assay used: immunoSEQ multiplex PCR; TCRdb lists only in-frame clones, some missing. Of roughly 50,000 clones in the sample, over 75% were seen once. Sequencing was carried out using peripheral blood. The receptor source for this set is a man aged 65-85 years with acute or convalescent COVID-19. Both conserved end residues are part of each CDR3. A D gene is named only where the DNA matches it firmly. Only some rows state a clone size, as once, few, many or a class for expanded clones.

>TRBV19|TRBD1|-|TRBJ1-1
TGTGCCAGTAGTGTAAAGGGACAGAGGCCCACTGAAGCTTTCTTT
CASSVKGQRPTEAFF
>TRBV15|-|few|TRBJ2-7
TGTGCCACCAGCAGAGATTTCGAGGCATACGAGCAGTACTTC
CATSRDFEAYEQYF
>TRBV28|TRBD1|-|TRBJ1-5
TGTGCCAGCAGTCCCATGCCAGGACAGGGAATCAATCAGCCCCAGCATTTT
CASSPMPGQGINQPQHF
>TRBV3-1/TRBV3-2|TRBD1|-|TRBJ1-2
TGTGCCAGCAGCTCACCCCGGGACAGGAACTATGGCTACACCTTC
CASSSPRDRNYGYTF
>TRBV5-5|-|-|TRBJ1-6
TGTGCCAGCAGCTTGGCAACAGGATCCAATTCACCCCTCCACTTT
CASSLATGSNSPLHF
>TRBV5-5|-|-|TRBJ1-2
TGTGCCAGCAGCTGGGACATCAACTATGGCTACACCTTC
CASSWDINYGYTF
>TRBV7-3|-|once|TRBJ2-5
TGTGCCAGCAGCTTACGGTCTACAGGTCCTAAACAAGAGACCCAGTACTTC
CASSLRSTGPKQETQYF
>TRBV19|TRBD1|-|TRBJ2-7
TGTGCCAGTAGCGAACAGGGGGAGCCCTCCTACGAGCAGTACTTC
CASSEQGEPSYEQYF
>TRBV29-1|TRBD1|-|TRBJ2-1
TGCAGCGTCCCGGGACAGGGGATTTACAATGAGCAGTTCTTC
CSVPGQGIYNEQFF
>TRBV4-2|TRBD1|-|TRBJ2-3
TGTGCCAGCAGCCAAGACCTCGGAAGGGGGCGCACAGATACGCAGTATTTT
CASSQDLGRGRTDTQYF
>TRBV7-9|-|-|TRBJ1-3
TGTGCCAGCAGCCGCTTTAGCTCTGGAAACACCATATATTTT
CASSRFSSGNTIYF
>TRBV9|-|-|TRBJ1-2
TGTGCCAGCAGCGCGCTCGGACAGACCGGCTACACCTTC
CASSALGQTGYTF
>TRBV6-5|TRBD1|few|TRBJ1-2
TGTGCCAGCAGTAAGGACAGGGGGGCGCGGGGCTACACCTTC
CASSKDRGARGYTF
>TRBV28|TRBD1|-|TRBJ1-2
TGTGCCAGCAGTTTTGGCTTTGGGGGACAGGTCCGCTCTAACTATGGCTACACCTTC
CASSFGFGGQVRSNYGYTF
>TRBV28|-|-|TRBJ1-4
TGTGCCAGCAGTTTCGACAGAGTTAATGAAAAACTGTTTTTT
CASSFDRVNEKLFF
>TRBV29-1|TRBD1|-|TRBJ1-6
TGCAGCGTTAGGACAGGACCGAATTCACCCCTCCACTTT
CSVRTGPNSPLHF
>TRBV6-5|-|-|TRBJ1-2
TGTGCCAGCAGAGTGCAGACAGGAACCAACTATGGCTACACCTTC
CASRVQTGTNYGYTF
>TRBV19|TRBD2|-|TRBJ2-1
TGTGCCAGTAGTATATTTGGCGGGGGGGCTTACAATGAGCAGTTCTTC
CASSIFGGGAYNEQFF
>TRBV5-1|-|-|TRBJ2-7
TGCGCCAGCAGGTCCCCAGGGGCCTACGAGCAGTACTTC
CASRSPGAYEQYF
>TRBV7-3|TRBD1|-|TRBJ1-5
TGTGCCAGCAGCCAACCACAGTCCTGGACAGGGCTCCTGAGTGGCAATCAGCCCCAGCATTTT
CASSQPQSWTGLLSGNQPQHF
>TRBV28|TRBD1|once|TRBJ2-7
TGTGCCAGCAGACTCAACCCCTCCGGGACAGGGGGCTACGAGCAGTACTTC
CASRLNPSGTGGYEQYF
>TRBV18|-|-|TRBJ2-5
TGTGCCAGCTCACCAGACAGCCTCCTCCGGGACTTC
CASSPDSLLRDF
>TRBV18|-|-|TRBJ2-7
TGTGCCAGCTCCCCACAGCTAAACGAGCAGTACTTC
CASSPQLNEQYF
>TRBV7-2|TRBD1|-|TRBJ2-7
TGTGCCAGCAGCTTACGACAGGGGGCCTACGAGCAGTACTTC
CASSLRQGAYEQYF
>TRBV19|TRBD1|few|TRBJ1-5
TGTGCCAGTAGCACACGGACAGGCGAGATCTATAGCAATCAGCCCCAGCATTTT
CASSTRTGEIYSNQPQHF
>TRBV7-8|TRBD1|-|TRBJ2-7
TGTGCCAGCAGCTTAGGGGTGCCGGGACAGGGGGCCGAGCAGTACTTC
CASSLGVPGQGAEQYF
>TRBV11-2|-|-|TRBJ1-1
TGTGCCAGCAGCCTGGGCCGGCACCAGAACACTGAAGCTTTCTTT
CASSLGRHQNTEAFF
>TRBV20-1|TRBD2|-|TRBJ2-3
TGCAGTGCTAGTGATTACCCGACTAGCGGGGGGTTCACAGATACGCAGTATTTT
CSASDYPTSGGFTDTQYF
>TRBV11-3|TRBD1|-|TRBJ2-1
TGTGCCAGCAGCTTAGTGCAGGGGGCGGTTGAGCAGTTCTTC
CASSLVQGAVEQFF
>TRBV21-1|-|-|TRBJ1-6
TGTGCCAGCAGCAAAGGAGGCAGGACAAGAAGCTCCTATAATTCACCCCTCCACTTT
CASSKGGRTRSSYNSPLHF
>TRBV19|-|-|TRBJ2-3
TGTGCCAGTACCCTAGGGGGCACAGATACGCAGTATTTT
CASTLGGTDTQYF
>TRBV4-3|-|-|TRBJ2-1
TGCGCCAGCAGCCAAGAGGAGGGCCAGGGGGTTCCCCAGTTCTTC
CASSQEEGQGVPQFF